This T cell receptor beta chain was profiled in a study of shared clonotypes between healthy human individuals. Study context: Aged 18 to 49, the donors were a couple of women and a few men.

The CDR3 has 15 residues. Trimming at V came to 6 bases and at J to 3 bases, leaving 6 bases not matched to a gene. Germline V gene sequence: CDR1 SNHLY, CDR2 FYNNEI. The method was immunoSEQ multiplex PCR; TCRdb's version includes in-frame clones alone and lacks a portion of them. The sample includes around 510,000 clones, 90% to 96% seen only once; the top ten take 0.064%. The chain combines TRBV2 with TRBJ2-7; 12 bases align to TRBD2. The sequencing input was naive CD4+ T cells sorted from blood. Subset in this sample: CD45RA+ positively selected. The clonotype originates from a young woman in good health. Here the CDR3 reads CASRGGLAGFYEQYF. CDR3 DNA: TGTGCCAGCAGAGGAGGACTAGCGGGATTCTACGAGCAGTACTTC.